Each of the 22 T cell receptor beta chains below was sequenced from the same sample in a study of T cells in Graves' hyperthyroidism and ophthalmopathy. Amplified regions were TCR beta CDR3 sequences from RNA transcripts. Using the HTBI primer set, a first-round RT-PCR was run on the TCR CDR3. TCRdb re-called the multiplex PCR reads with MiXCR, one entry per CDR3 protein. The sample carries 600,000 to 700,000 distinct CDR3 sequences, over 40% recorded once. The sample taken for sequencing was peripheral blood or thyroid tissue (not recorded which). The origin of the receptors is an adult man with Graves' disease, either hyperthyroidism or ophthalmopathy (not recorded which).

The rearrangement joins TRBV7-2 to TRBJ2-7, with 9 bases aligning to TRBD1. This CDR3 region has 16 residues. Looked up from germline, CDR1 is SGHTA and CDR2 is FQGNSA. V gave up 4 bases and J gave up 5 bases; unmatched junction bases: 12. This chain's CDR3 is CASSSRQGTGFNEQYF. Here the CDR3 DNA reads TGTGCCAGCAGCTCACGGCAGGGGACAGGGTTCAACGAGCAGTACTTC.

Ten or more counts support this clonotype. This chain connects TRBV7-8 to TRBJ1-1; D might be TRBD1 (5 bases). This CDR3 is 16 amino acids long. V was trimmed by 2 bases and J by 1 base, leaving 14 bases between them. Germline V gene sequence: CDR1 SGHVS, CDR2 FQNEAQ. The CDR3 coding sequence is TGTGCCAGCAGCTTAAACGGGGGACGTTCGAACACTGAAGCTTTCTTT. It specifies CASSLNGGRSNTEAFF.

This clonotype appeared many times. The V and J genes are TRBV7-3 and TRBJ2-5; D is possibly TRBD2 (7 bases). The V gene's germline CDR1 is SGHTA and CDR2 FQGTGA. The CDR3 sequence is 15 residues long. The V and J ends lost 1 base and 4 bases respectively, with 13 bases between them. The CDR3 region has the DNA TGTGCCAGCAGCTTAAGAGGGGGGGAAGGAGAGACCCAGTACTTC. Translation gives CASSLRGGEGETQYF.

The chain uses TRBV29-1 and TRBJ2-7, with unresolved D. CDR1 and CDR2 (germline): SQVTM, ANQGSEA. This CDR3 is built from 16 residues. Trimming removed 0 bases at V and 3 bases at J, with 18 bases between. The CDR3 nucleotides are TGCAGCGTTGAAGATCCCAAGGACGGTGTCGACTACGAGCAGTACTTC. Encoded protein: CSVEDPKDGVDYEQYF.

The V and J genes are TRBV7-9 and TRBJ2-5; 9 positions match TRBD2. Germline CDR1 reads SEHNR; CDR2 reads FQNEAQ (reference sequence). The CDR3 spans 14 residues. Unmatched junction bases numbered 6, after V lost 5 bases and J lost 5 bases. Here the CDR3 reads CASSTAGGGETQYF. The CDR3 DNA sequence: TGTGCCAGCAGCACAGCGGGGGGCGGGGAGACCCAGTACTTC.

This clonotype appeared many times. The chain links TRBV2 to TRBJ1-6; D perhaps matches TRBD1 (5 bases). The CDR3 contains 15 residues. V lost 5 bases to trimming and J lost 7 bases, with 15 bases between them. Germline V lookup: CDR1 SNHLY, CDR2 FYNNEI. CDR3: CASSPRDGGNSPLHF. DNA for the CDR3: TGTGCCAGCAGTCCTCGGGACGGAGGGAATTCACCCCTCCACTTT.

This clonotype is a singleton in its sample. The chain couples TRBV15 to TRBJ2-7, with D perhaps TRBD2 (6 bases). Deletions cut 2 bases from V and 5 bases from J, with 19 bases between. Germline assignment: CDR1 LNHNV and CDR2 YYDKDF (reference sequence). The CDR3 loop spans 16 amino acids. The CDR3 sequence is CATSRTGDGGADEQYF. The DNA of the CDR3 is TGTGCCACCAGCAGAACCGGGGACGGGGGTGCGGACGAGCAGTACTTC.

The chain couples TRBV20-1 to TRBJ2-5; a possible D gene is TRBD2 (5 bases). CDR1 is DFQATT, CDR2 SNEGSKA, per germline (reference sequence). V was shortened by 6 bases and J by 0 bases, with 17 bases between the two germline ends. The CDR3 sequence is 15 residues long. CDR3 protein: CSAVAGNLNQETQYF. Here the CDR3 DNA reads TGCAGTGCCGTGGCCGGGAACCTAAACCAAGAGACCCAGTACTTC.

This clonotype was observed at least ten times. The V gene is TRBV7-8, the J gene TRBJ1-4; D remains unclear. This CDR3 has 15 residues. Trimming pared 2 bases from V and 2 bases from J, leaving 9 bases between. Germline CDR1 is SGHVS and CDR2 is FQNEAQ. The CDR3 coding sequence is TGTGCCAGCAGCTTATCAAGGGTGACTAATGAAAAACTGTTTTTT. It is translated as CASSLSRVTNEKLFF.

This sequence joins TRBV7-9 and TRBJ1-6; 12 bases are a match to TRBD1. V dropped 5 bases and J dropped 6; count of bases not matched to a gene: 8. This CDR3 contains 17 residues. Germline CDR1 and CDR2: SEHNR and FQNEAQ (reference sequence). CDR3 sequence reads: CASSARDRGRFNSPLHF. The CDR3 nucleotides are TGTGCCAGCAGCGCCCGGGACAGGGGGCGATTTAATTCACCCCTCCACTTT. Full variable domain (rest looked up from reference TRBV7-9 and TRBJ1-6): DTGVSQNPRHKITKRGQNVTFRCDPISEHNRLYWYRQTLGQGPEFLTYFQNEAQLEKSRLLSDRFSAERPKGSFSTLEIQRTEQGDSAMYLCASSARDRGRFNSPLHFGNGTRLTVT.

This clonotype was detected ten times or more. The rearrangement uses TRBV7-9 and TRBJ1-1; D is undetermined. Per the germline V gene, CDR1 is SEHNR and CDR2 is FQNEAQ (reference sequence). The CDR3 has 13 residues. Trimming pared 2 bases from V and 3 bases from J, leaving 7 bases between. CDR3 in amino acids: CASSLSVDTEAFF. The DNA of the CDR3 is TGTGCCAGCAGCTTAAGTGTGGACACTGAAGCTTTCTTT.

This rearrangement joins TRBV20-1 to TRBJ1-6; a possible D gene is TRBD1 (6 bases). CDR3 length: 14 residues. CDR1 and CDR2 from the germline V gene are DFQATT and SNEGSKA (reference sequence). Trimming pared 1 base from V and 8 bases from J, leaving 12 bases between. The CDR3 is CSARVGGYHSPLHF. In DNA, the CDR3 is TGCAGTGCTAGAGTAGGGGGGTACCATTCACCCCTCCACTTT.

This clonotype was seen ten or more times. The V call is TRBV9, the J call TRBJ1-1; D not resolved. V dropped 9 bases and J dropped 4 bases, with 13 bases sitting between them. CDR3 length: 12 amino acids. Germline loops: CDR1 SGDLS, CDR2 YYNGEE. The CDR3 sequence: CATGREGTEAFF. CDR3 nucleotides: TGTGCCACCGGAAGGGAGGGCACTGAAGCTTTCTTT.

Worth noting for this clonotype: Germline and junction disagree at one end, which may indicate a read error. The chain has TRBV6-1 and TRBJ2-2; D possibly uses TRBD1 or TRBD2 (5 bases each). The CDR3 sequence is 15 residues long. CDR1 is MNHNS and CDR2 is SASEGT in the germline V gene. The CDR3 nucleotides are TGTGCCAGCAGTATCGTTCTGGAGGACACCGAGGAGCTGTTTTTT. This encodes CASSIVLEDTEELFF.

The chain joins TRBV7-8 to TRBJ1-2, with 9 bases identical to TRBD1. The CDR3 is 15 residues long. The V gene's germline CDR1 is SGHVS and CDR2 FQNEAQ. The J segment lost 8 bases and the V segment lost 7 bases, leaving 14 bases of the junction unmatched. The CDR3 DNA is TGTGCCAGCACGGAGGTGGGTACAGGGGGCACAGGCTACACCTTC. Translated, it gives CASTEVGTGGTGYTF.

As for this clonotype: A much larger clone differs by one base, so this may be a read error. The chain is built from TRBV27 and TRBJ1-6; tentatively, D is TRBD1 (6 bases). V shed 8 bases and J shed 12 bases, with 17 bases lying between them. CDR1 and CDR2 from the germline V gene are MNHEY and SMNVEV (reference sequence). The CDR3 has 13 residues. CDR3 sequence reads: CASLGQLGLPLHF. The CDR3 DNA sequence: TGTGCCAGCCTTGGACAGCTGGGCTTACCCCTCCACTTT.

The chain couples TRBV7-2 to TRBJ1-3, with D perhaps TRBD1 (5 bases). Trimming stripped 5 bases from V and 0 bases from J, with 11 bases between. The germline V gene has CDR1 SGHTA and CDR2 FQGNSA. CDR3 length equals 15 residues. This CDR3 reads CASSPEGNSGNTIYF. In DNA form, the CDR3 reads TGTGCCAGCAGCCCAGAGGGGAACTCTGGAAACACCATATATTTT.

This clonotype has more than one count but fewer than ten. This chain connects TRBV5-5 to TRBJ2-7; D is perhaps TRBD2 (5 bases). The CDR3 extends over 13 amino acids. Germline V gene lookup returns CDR1 SGHKS and CDR2 YYEKEE (reference sequence). The CDR3 DNA reads as TGTGCTAGAGTAAATAGCGCGGTCTACGAGCAGTACTTC. Protein: CARVNSAVYEQYF.

This clonotype was seen at least ten times. The rearrangement uses TRBV2 and TRBJ1-6; the match to TRBD1 covers 7 bases. Germline V gene sequence: CDR1 SNHLY, CDR2 FYNNEI. The junction had 9 bases not matched to a gene; V was cut back by 4 bases and J by 9 bases. This CDR3 is built from 15 residues. As DNA, the CDR3 is TGTGCCAGCAGTGGAATGACAGGGAACGGTTCACCCCTCCACTTT. Protein sequence: CASSGMTGNGSPLHF. The complete variable domain, with remaining parts taken from reference TRBV2 and TRBJ1-6, reads EPEVTQTPSHQVTQMGQEVILRCVPISNHLYFYWYRQILGQKVEFLVSFYNNEISEKSEIFDDQFSVERPDGSNFTLKIRSTKLEDSAMYFCASSGMTGNGSPLHFGNGTRLTVT.

This clonotype occurred a few times. V usage is TRBV6-5 and J usage is TRBJ1-2; D may be TRBD1 (5 bases). The CDR3 is made up of 13 amino acids. Germline V gives CDR1 MNHEY, CDR2 SVGAGI. Trimming removed 5 bases at V and 2 bases at J, with 9 bases between. The CDR3 DNA is TGTGCCAGCAGTATCCGGGACAACTATGGCTACACCTTC. Its protein is CASSIRDNYGYTF.

This clonotype was recorded at least ten times. The J gene is TRBJ2-7, the V gene TRBV10-3, with 8 bases lining up with TRBD2. V lost 8 bases to trimming and J lost 5 bases; unmatched junction nucleotides: 14. This CDR3 is built from 15 residues. The germline V gene has CDR1 ENHRY and CDR2 SYGVKD. In nucleotides, the CDR3 is TGTGCCATCGGGGGATACGGGACTAGAGGTGACGAGCAGTACTTC. It yields the protein CAIGGYGTRGDEQYF.

This clonotype was counted a single time. CDR3: CAIRAGQTNQPQHF. The DNA of the CDR3 is TGTGCCATCAGGGCAGGGCAAACCAATCAGCCCCAGCATTTT. V usage is TRBV6-1 and J usage is TRBJ1-5; perhaps TRBD1 as D (5 bases). Between the trimmed V and J ends, which lost 10 bases and 3 bases, there was a span of 16 bases. Germline V gene lookup returns CDR1 MNHNS and CDR2 SASEGT. The CDR3 length is 14 residues.